The TCR beta chain described here comes from a study of molecular identifiers for immune sequencing clone quantification. The overall study: Within a replicate experiment, RNA obtained from either about 21,000 or 97,000 naive CD8 cells was divided into five aliquots, and four of those aliquots were then sequenced. Study-wide results and limits: Clones above 20 RNA copies held over 97% of effector molecules, under 1% in naive cells. Jurkat TCR RNA spiked in from one cell reportedly remained identifiable amid about a million naive cells.

Comment on this clonotype: Its antigen is still unknown.

CDR3 size: 13 residues. Libraries for naive CD8 T cells, which were made from about 19,000 to 1,100,000 sorted cells, drew on 10%, 30% or 50% of the RNA. Each CDR3 protein gets one entry after TCRdb re-called the PCR reads with MiXCR. The table records about 630,000 distinct CDR3 sequences, over 25% of them present only once. Material for sequencing was naive CD8+ T cells from blood, with Jurkat cell RNA spiked in. Documented subset: FACS-sorted CD8+CD4-CCR7+CD45RA+ naive T cells. This chain joins TRBV21-1 and TRBJ2-5. TRBV21-1 is labeled a pseudogene. The receptor was derived from a human donor in good health. Some libraries in this study had Jurkat cell RNA spiked in. The CDR3 DNA sequence: TGTGCCAACAGCAAAGTGACGCCAGAGACCCAGTACTTC. This gives the protein CANSKVTPETQYF.